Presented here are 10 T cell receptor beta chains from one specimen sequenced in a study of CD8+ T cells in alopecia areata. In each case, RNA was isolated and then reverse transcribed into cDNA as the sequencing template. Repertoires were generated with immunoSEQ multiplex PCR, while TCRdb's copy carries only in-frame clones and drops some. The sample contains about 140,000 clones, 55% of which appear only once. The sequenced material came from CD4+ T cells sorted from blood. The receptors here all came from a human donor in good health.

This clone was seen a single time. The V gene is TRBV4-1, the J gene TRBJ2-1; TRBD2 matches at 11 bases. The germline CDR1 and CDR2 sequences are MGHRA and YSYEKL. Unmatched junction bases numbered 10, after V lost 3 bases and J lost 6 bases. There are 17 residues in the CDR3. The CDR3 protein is CASSHGALAGGGNEQFF. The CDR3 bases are TGCGCCAGCAGCCATGGGGCGCTAGCGGGAGGTGGCAATGAGCAGTTCTTC.

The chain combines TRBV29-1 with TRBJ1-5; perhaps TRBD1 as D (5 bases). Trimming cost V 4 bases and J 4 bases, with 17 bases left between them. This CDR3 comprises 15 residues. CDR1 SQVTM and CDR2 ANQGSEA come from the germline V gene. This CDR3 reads CSVADGHAGNQPQHF. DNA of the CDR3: TGCAGCGTTGCCGATGGCCACGCAGGGAATCAGCCCCAGCATTTT.

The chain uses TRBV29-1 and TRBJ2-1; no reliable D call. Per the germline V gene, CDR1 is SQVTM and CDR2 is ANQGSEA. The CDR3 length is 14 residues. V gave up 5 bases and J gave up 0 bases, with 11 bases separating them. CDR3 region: CSVSGFSSYNEQFF. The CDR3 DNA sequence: TGCAGCGTTTCGGGCTTTAGCTCCTACAATGAGCAGTTCTTC.

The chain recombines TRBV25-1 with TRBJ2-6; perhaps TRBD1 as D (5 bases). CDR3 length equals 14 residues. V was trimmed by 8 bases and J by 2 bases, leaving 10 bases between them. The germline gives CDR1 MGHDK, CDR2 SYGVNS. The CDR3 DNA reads TGTGCCAGCGGGCAGGGTACTGGGGCCAACGTCCTGACTTTC. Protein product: CASGQGTGANVLTF.

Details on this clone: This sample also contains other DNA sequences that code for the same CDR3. CDR3 in DNA: TGTGCCTGGAGTGGCCAGGGAAGACAGCCCCAGCATTTT. As protein: CAWSGQGRQPQHF. This chain connects TRBV30 to TRBJ1-5; perhaps TRBD1 as D (5 bases). The CDR3 has 13 amino acids. Trimming stripped 1 base from V and 7 bases from J, with 11 bases between. CDR1 is GTSNPN and CDR2 is SVGIG in the germline V gene (reference sequence).

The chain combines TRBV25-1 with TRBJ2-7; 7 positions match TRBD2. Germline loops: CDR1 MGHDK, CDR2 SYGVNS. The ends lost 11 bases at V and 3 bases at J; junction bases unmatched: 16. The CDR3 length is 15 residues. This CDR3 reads CAQRSRTSRIYEQYF. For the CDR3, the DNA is TGTGCCCAGCGATCCAGGACTAGTCGTATCTACGAGCAGTACTTC.

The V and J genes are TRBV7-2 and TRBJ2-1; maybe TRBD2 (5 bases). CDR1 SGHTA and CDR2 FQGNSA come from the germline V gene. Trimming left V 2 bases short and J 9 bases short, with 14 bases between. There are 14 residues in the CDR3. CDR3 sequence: CASSLSPGRGEQFF. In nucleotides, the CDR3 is TGTGCCAGCAGCTTAAGTCCTGGGAGAGGTGAGCAGTTCTTC. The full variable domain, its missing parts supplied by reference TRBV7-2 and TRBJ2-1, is GAGVSQSPSNKVTEKGKDVELRCDPISGHTALYWYRQSLGQGLEFLIYFQGNSAPDKSGLPSDRFSAERTGGSVSTLTIQRTQQEDSAVYLCASSLSPGRGEQFFGPGTRLTVL.

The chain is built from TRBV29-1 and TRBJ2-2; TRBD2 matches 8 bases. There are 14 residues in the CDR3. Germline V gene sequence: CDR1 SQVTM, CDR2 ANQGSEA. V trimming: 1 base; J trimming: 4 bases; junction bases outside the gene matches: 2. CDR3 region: CSVEGGGTTGELFF. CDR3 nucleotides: TGCAGCGTTGAAGGCGGGGGGACCACCGGGGAGCTGTTTTTT.

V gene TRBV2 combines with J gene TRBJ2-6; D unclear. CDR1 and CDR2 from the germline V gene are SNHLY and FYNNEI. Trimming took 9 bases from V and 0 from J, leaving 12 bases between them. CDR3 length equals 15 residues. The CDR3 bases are TGTGCCAGTCGGAGCCGCCACTCTGGGGCCAACGTCCTGACTTTC. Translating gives CASRSRHSGANVLTF.

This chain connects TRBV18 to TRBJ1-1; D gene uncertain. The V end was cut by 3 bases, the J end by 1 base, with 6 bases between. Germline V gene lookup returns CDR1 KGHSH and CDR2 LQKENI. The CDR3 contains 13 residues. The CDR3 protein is CASSPSGNTEAFF. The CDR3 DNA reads TGTGCCAGCTCACCCTCGGGGAACACTGAAGCTTTCTTT.